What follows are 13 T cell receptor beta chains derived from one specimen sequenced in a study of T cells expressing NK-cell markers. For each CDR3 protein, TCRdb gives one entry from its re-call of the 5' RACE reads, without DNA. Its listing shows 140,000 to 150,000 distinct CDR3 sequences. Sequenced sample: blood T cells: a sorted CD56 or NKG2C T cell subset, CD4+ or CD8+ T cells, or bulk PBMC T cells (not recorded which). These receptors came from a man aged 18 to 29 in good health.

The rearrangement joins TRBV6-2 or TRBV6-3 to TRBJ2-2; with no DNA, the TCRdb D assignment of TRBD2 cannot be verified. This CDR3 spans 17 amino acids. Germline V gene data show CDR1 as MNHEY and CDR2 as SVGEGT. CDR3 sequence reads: CASSYSRTRGDTGELFF.

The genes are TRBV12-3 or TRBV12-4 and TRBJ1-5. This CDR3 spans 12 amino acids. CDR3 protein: CASRQIDQPQHF.

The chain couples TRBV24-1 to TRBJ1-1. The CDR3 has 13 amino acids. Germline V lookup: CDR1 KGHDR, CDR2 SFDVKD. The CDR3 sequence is CATKAGLNTEAFF.

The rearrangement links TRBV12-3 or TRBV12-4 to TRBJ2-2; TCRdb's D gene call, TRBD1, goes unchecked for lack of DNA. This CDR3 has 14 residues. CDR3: CASSGGTTGGELFF.

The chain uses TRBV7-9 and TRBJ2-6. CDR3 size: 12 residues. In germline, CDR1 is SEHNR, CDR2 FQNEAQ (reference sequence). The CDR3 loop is CASSLEWHVLTF.

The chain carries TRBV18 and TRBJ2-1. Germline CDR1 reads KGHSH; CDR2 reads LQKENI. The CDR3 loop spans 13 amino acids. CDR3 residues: CASSPPMDHEQFF.

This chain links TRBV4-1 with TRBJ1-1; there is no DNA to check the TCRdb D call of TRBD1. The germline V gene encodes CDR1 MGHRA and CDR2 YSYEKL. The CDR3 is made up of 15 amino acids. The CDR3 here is CASSQQGGGGTEAFF.

CDR3 protein: CASSPHGPYEQYF. The gene calls are TRBV12-3 or TRBV12-4 and TRBJ2-7. This CDR3 contains 13 residues.

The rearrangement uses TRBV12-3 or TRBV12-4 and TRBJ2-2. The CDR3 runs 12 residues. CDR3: CASITITGELFF.

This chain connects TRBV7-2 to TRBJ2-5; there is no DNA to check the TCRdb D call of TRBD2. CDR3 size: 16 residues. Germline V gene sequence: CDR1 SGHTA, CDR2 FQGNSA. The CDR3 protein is CASSLGLARGGETQYF.

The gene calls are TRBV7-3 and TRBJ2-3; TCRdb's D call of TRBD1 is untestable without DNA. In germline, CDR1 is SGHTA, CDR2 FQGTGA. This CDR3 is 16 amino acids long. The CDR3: CASSLLVGTYTDTQYF.

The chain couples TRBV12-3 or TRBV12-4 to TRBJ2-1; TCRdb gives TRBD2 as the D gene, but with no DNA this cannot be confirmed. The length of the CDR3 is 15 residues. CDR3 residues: CASSNPGLHYNEQFF.

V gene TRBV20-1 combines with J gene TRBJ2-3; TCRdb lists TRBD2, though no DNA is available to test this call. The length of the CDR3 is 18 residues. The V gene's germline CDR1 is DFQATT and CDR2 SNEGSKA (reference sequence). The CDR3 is CSARDLLTGGPVTDTQYF.